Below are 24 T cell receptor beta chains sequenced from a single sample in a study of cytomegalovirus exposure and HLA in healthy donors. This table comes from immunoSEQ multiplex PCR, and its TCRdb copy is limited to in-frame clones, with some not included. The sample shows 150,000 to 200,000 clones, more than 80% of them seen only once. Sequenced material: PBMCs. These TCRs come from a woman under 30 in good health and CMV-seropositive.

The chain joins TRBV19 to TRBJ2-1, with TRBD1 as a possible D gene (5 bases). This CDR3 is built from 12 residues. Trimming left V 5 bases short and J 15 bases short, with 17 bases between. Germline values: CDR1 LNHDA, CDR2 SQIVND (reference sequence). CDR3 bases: TGTGCCAGTAGTGGGGCGCACCCGAAGAGGTTCTTC. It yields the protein CASSGAHPKRFF.

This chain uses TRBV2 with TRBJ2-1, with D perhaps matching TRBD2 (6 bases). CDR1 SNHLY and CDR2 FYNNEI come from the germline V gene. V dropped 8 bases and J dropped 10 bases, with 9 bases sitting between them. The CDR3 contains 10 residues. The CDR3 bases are TGTGCCAGCTACGGACTAGAGCAGTTCTTC. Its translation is CASYGLEQFF.

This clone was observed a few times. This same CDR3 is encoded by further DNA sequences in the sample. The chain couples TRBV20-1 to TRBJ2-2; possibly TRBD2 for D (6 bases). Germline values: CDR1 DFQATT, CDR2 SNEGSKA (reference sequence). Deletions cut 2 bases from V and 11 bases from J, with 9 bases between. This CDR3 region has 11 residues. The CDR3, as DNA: TGCAGTGCTAGAAGGGCGGGAGAGCTGTTTTTT. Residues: CSARRAGELFF.

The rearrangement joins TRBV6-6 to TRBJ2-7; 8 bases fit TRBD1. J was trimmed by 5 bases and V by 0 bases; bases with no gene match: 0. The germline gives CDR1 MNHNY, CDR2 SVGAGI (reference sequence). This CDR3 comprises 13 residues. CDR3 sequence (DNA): TGTGCCAGCAGTTACTCGGACAGGGACGAGCAGTACTTC. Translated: CASSYSDRDEQYF.

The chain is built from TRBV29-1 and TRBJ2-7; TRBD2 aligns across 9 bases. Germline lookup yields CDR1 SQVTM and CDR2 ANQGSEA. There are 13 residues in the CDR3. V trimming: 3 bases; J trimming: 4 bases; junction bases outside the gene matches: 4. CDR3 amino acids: CSVDLAGSYEQYF. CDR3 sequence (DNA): TGCAGCGTTGACCTAGCGGGATCGTACGAGCAGTACTTC.

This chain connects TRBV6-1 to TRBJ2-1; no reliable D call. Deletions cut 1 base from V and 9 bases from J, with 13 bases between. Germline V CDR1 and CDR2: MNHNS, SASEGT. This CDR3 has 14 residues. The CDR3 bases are TGTGCCAGCAGTGAAGGATCCGTCGTCGGTGAGCAGTTCTTC. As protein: CASSEGSVVGEQFF.

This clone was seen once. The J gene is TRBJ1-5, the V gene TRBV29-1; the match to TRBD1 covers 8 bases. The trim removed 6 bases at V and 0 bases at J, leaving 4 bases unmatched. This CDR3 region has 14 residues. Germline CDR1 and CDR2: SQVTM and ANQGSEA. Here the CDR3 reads CSVLTGDSNQPQHF. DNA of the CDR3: TGCAGCGTCCTGACAGGGGATAGCAATCAGCCCCAGCATTTT.

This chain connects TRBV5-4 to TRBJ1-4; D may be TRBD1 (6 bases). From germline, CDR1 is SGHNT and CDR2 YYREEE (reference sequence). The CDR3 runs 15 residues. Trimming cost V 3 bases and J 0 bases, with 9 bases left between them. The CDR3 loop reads CASSWGTPTNEKLFF. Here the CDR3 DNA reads TGTGCCAGCAGCTGGGGGACACCAACTAATGAAAAACTGTTTTTT. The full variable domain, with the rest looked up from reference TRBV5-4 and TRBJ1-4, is ETGVTQSPTHLIKTRGQQVTLRCSSQSGHNTVSWYQQALGQGPQFIFQYYREEENGRGNFPPRFSGLQFPNYSSELNVNALELDDSALYLCASSWGTPTNEKLFFGSGTQLSVL.

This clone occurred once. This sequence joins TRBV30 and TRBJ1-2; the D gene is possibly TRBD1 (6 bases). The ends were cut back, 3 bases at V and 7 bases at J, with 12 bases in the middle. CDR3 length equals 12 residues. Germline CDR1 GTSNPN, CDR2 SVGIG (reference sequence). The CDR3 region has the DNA TGTGCCTGGAGCCCAGGGGAGATTGGCTACACCTTC. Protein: CAWSPGEIGYTF.

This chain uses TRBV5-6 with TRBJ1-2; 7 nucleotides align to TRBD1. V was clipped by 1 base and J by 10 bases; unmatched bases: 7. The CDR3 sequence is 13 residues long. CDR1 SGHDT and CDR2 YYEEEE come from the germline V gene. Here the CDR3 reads CASSLKGGAVYTF. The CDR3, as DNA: TGTGCCAGCAGCTTGAAAGGGGGCGCGGTCTACACCTTC.

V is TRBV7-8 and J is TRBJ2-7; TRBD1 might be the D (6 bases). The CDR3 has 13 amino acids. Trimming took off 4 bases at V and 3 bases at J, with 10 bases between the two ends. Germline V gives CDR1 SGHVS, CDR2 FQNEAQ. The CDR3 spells CASSYRTVYEQYF. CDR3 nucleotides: TGTGCCAGCAGCTATCGGACAGTCTACGAGCAGTACTTC.

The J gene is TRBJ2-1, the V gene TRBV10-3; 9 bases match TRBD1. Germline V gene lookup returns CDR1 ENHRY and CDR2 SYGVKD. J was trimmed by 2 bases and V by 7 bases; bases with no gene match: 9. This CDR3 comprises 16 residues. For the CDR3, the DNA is TGTGCCATCACCCCCAGGACAGGGGCGACCTACAATGAGCAGTTCTTC. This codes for CAITPRTGATYNEQFF.

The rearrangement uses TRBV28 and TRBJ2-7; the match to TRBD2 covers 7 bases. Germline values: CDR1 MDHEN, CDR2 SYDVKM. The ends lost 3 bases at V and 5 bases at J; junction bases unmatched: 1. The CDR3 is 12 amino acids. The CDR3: CASSLRGNEQYF. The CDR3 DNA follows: TGTGCCAGCAGTTTGCGGGGGAACGAGCAGTACTTC.

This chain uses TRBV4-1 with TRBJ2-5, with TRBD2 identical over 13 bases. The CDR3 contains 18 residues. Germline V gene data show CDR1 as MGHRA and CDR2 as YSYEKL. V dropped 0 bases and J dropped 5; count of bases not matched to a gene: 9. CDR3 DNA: TGCGCCAGCAGCCAAGAGTCACTAGCGGGGGGGCCGAGGGAGACCCAGTACTTC. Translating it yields CASSQESLAGGPRETQYF.

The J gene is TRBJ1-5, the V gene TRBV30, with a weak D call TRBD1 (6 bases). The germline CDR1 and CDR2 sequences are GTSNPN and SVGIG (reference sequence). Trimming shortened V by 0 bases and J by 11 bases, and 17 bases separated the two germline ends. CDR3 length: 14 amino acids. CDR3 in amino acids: CAWSVGGSSGTQHF. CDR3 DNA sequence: TGTGCCTGGAGTGTAGGGGGATCTTCGGGGACCCAGCATTTT.

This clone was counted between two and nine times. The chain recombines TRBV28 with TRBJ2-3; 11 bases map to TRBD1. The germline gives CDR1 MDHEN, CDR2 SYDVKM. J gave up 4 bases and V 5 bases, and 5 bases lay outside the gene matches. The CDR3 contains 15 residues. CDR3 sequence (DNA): TGTGCCAGCAGTCGGACAGGGGGCTCGGCAGATACGCAGTATTTT. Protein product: CASSRTGGSADTQYF. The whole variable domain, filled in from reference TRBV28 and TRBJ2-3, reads DVKVTQSSRYLVKRTGEKVFLECVQDMDHENMFWYRQDPGLGLRLIYFSYDVKMKEKGDIPEGYSVSREKKERFSLILESASTNQTSMYLCASSRTGGSADTQYFGPGTRLTVL.

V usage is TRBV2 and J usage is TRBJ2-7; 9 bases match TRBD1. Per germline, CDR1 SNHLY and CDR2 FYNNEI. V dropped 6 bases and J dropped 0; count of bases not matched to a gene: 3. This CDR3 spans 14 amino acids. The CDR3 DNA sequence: TGTGCCAGCAGAAGGGGACAGGGCTCCTACGAGCAGTACTTC. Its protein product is CASRRGQGSYEQYF.

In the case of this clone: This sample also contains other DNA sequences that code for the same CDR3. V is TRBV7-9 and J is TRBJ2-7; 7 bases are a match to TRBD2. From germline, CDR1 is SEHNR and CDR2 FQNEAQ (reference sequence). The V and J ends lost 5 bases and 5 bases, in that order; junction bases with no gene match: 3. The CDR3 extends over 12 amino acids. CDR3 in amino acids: CASSPAGDEQYF. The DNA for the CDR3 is TGTGCCAGCAGCCCGGCGGGGGACGAGCAGTACTTC.

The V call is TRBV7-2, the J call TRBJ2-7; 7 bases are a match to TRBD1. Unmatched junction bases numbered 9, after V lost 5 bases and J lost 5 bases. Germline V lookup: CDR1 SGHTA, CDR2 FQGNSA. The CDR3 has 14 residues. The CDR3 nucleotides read TGTGCCAGCAGCAACCCGACAGGGTCCCACGAGCAGTACTTC. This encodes CASSNPTGSHEQYF.

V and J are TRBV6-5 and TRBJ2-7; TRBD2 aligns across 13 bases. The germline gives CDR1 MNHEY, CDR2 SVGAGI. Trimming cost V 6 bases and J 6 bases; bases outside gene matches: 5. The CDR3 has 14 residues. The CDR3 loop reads CASSRTSGSPEQYF. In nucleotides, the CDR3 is TGTGCCAGCAGCAGGACTAGCGGGAGTCCCGAGCAGTACTTC.

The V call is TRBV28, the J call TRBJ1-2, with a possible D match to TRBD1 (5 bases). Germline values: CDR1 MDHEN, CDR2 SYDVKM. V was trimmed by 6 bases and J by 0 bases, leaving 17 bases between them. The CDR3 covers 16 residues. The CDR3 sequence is CASRLGAGGANYGYTF. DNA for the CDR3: TGTGCCAGCAGGCTAGGAGCAGGAGGGGCTAACTATGGCTACACCTTC.

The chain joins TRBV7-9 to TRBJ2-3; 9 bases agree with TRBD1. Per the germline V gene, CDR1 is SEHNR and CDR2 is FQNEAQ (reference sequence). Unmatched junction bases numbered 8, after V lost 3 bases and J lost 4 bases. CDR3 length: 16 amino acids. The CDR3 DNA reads TGTGCCAGCAGCTTTGAGACAGGGGGTTTAGCAGATACGCAGTATTTT. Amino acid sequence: CASSFETGGLADTQYF.

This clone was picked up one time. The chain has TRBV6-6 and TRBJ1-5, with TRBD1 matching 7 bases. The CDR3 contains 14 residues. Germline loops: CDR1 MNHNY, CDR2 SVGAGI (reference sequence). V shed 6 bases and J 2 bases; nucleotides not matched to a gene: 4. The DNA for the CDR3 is TGTGCCAGCAGCGGACAGGTCGGCAATCAGCCCCAGCATTTT. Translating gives CASSGQVGNQPQHF.

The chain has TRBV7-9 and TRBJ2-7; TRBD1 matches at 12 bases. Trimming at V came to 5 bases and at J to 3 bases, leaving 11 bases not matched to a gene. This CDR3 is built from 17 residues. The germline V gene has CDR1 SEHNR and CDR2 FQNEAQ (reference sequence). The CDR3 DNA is TGTGCCAGCAGCCCATCCCCGGGACAGGGGGCGAACTACGAGCAGTACTTC. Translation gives CASSPSPGQGANYEQYF.